The T cell receptor (beta chain) under discussion was sequenced for a study of T-cell memory formation after mild COVID-19. The CDR3 is made up of 14 amino acids. With 6 bases removed from V and 7 bases from J, the gap between germline ends came to 18 bases. MiXCR, run by TCRdb on the 5' RACE reads, gives a single entry per CDR3 protein. The sample has about 290,000 distinct CDR3 sequences, approximately 16% seen once; the top ten hold 20% to 25%. The sequenced sample consisted of PBMCs or a T cell subset sorted from them (not recorded which). The TCR was taken from a man between 18 and 29 years old who had mild COVID-19 (a few samples of this study predate the infection). Cell type and time point are not known. The chain uses TRBV12-3 or TRBV12-4 and TRBJ2-5, with D perhaps matching TRBD2 (6 bases). CDR3 DNA: TGTGCCAGCAGCCCCCCAGCGGGCCTTGGGACCCAGTACTTC. Protein sequence: CASSPPAGLGTQYF.